The entry below gives a single TCR beta chain sequence along with its context. What it binds is not known. This sample is drawn from a study of blood T cells in healthy people across ages. General study findings and limits: The study could not conclusively compare naive and antigen-experienced cells, given its unsorted PBMCs. There was a strong correlation between TCR beta diversity and naive T cell percentage. Estimates of diversity drawn from one million T cells were considered underestimates.

Primers used in a second PCR of roughly 6 to 12 cycles were a sample-barcoded 5' primer and a J-beta primer mix. MiXCR, applied by TCRdb to the 5' RACE reads, yields one record per CDR3 protein. The sample yields around 1,000,000 distinct CDR3 sequences, 35% to 40% seen once. Every sample had a minimum of 6 million PBMCs isolated. The trim removed 5 bases at V and 5 bases at J, leaving 10 bases unmatched. The CDR3 contains 16 residues. The specimen was blood. The clonotype originates from a man between 18 and 35 years old in good health. V usage is TRBV12-3 or TRBV12-4 and J usage is TRBJ2-1, with TRBD2 matching 9 bases. In DNA, the CDR3 is TGTGCCAGCAGTCCTCTTGGCGGGGGGGTAGACAATGAGCAGTTCTTC. Its protein is CASSPLGGGVDNEQFF.